The present TCR beta chain was sequenced within a study of Ad26.COV2.S vaccination and SARS-CoV-2 variants. Turning to this clone: Its cognate antigen is unknown.

General study points: Across vaccine and placebo recipients, the breadth of non-spike TCRs was similar.

The germline gives CDR1 LNHDA, CDR2 SQIVND (reference sequence). J lost 3 bases, V lost 8 bases, and 8 bases had no gene match. The CDR3 contains 14 residues. Generated by immunoSEQ multiplex PCR, the TCRdb table keeps only in-frame clones and is missing some. The table records about 400,000 clones, 83% of them present only once. The treatment is: some 20 received Ad26.COV2.S at low or high dose, single or two shots; about 5 received placebo; per-sample allocation not given. Specimens were obtained on day 63 following the first vaccine or placebo injection. The receptor was isolated from a person between 18 and 65 years old who received the Ad26.COV2.S COVID-19 vaccine or a placebo. V and J are TRBV19 and TRBJ2-3; 7 positions agree with TRBD2. Material: peripheral blood, obtained in a trial of Ad26.COV2.S vaccine versus placebo. The CDR3 region has the DNA TGTGCCAGTTCGTCGTGGGGGGGTACAGATACGCAGTATTTT. Its protein product is CASSSWGGTDTQYF.